This T cell receptor beta chain appears in the sequencing data of a study of blood T cells in healthy people across ages. Study results and limitations: A strong correlation was seen between TCR beta diversity and naive T cell percentage.

As concerns this clonotype: The antigen remains unidentified.

Next came a second PCR, run for about 7 to 12 cycles, which used a sample-barcoded 5' primer along with a J-beta primer mix. TCRdb reprocessed the 5' RACE reads with MiXCR, giving one entry per CDR3 protein. Of approximately 1.5 million distinct CDR3 sequences detected, roughly two fifths appear once; the ten largest clones hold about 4.1%. V lost 0 bases to trimming and J lost 2 bases, with 18 bases between them. CDR3 length: 18 residues. Germline-derived CDR1 and CDR2 are SGDLS and YYNGEE. The sequence was obtained from a woman aged 18-29 years in good health. The chain recombines TRBV9 with TRBJ2-1; possibly TRBD2 for D (7 bases). Sequencing was performed on blood. CDR3 nucleotide sequence: TGTGCCAGCAGCGTAGCGGTGGTCGGGGGGCTTCCCTACAATGAGCAGTTCTTC. Residues: CASSVAVVGGLPYNEQFF.